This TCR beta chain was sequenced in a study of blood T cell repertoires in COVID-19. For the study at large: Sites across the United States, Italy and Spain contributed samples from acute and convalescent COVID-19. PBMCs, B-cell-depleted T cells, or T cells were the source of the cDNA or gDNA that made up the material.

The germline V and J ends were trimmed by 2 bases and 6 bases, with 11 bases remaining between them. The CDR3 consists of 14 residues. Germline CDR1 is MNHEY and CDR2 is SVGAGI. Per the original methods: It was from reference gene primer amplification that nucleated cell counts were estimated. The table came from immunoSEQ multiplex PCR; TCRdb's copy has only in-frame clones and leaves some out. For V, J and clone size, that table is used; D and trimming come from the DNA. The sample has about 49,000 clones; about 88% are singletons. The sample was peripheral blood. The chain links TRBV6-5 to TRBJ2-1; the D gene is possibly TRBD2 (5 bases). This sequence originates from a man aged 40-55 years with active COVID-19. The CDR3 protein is CASSYEGAANEQFF. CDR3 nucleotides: TGTGCCAGCAGTTACGAGGGAGCAGCCAATGAGCAGTTCTTC.